This TCR beta chain was sequenced during a study of regulatory T cells in long-lasting Graves disease (dated by TCRdb to the early 2020s). Concerning the study at large: Antithyroid drugs had been taken for less than 3 months by newly diagnosed Graves' disease patients. Persistent Graves' disease patients were compared with newly diagnosed Graves' disease patients by peripheral blood TCR sequencing and RNA sequencing. The study took place in China and was registered as a clinical trial. A total of about 33 samples were covered by TCR sequencing, comprising some 13 persistent and 20 newly diagnosed Graves' disease patients. General findings and caveats noted by the study authors: Persistent patients shared more public clonotypes among themselves (roughly 2,700) than newly diagnosed patients did (more than 850). Persistent Graves' disease patients showed lower TCR Shannon entropy and fewer highly expanded clones than newly diagnosed patients, suggesting clonal expansion. Because the primary lesion, thyroid tissue, could not be accessed, the study looked at peripheral blood alone. The small sample size was acknowledged by the authors as a limitation that may reduce accuracy. Only the TCR beta chain was sequenced and analyzed.

Remarks on this clonotype: The antigen it recognizes is unknown. Base qualities are missing; no much larger clone stands one base away.

The time point label for this specimen denotes: newly diagnosed GD, antithyroid drugs for less than 3 months. For both TCR sequencing and RNA sequencing, RNA was extracted from PBMCs in TRIzol. The diagnosis of Graves' disease was made according to American Thyroid Association guidelines. The patients came from an endocrinology department in Xi'an, China. From each patient, approximately 10 milliliters of peripheral blood was collected into an EDTA anticoagulant tube. Ficoll Paque Plus density gradient separation was used to isolate PBMCs, and no additional T cell sorting was done. An Agilent 2100 Bioanalyzer and agarose gel were used to assess RNA quality, and a NanoDrop 2000 was used to measure RNA concentration. Library creation used multiplex PCR. Sequencing was carried out with an Illumina HiSeq 4000. To build TCR beta libraries, CDR3 regions were amplified by Arm-PCR using iRepertoire HTBI primers. Before sequencing, the PCR products went through gel purification. In the source study's methods: Gene usage analysis of CDR3 amino acid clonotypes used the approximately 62 TRBV and 14 to 15 TRBJ segments found across samples. COPE and FqMerger were used to merge filtered high-quality paired reads into contigs. Contigs were aligned with BLAST to IMGT TRBV, TRBD and TRBJ reference genes, and CDR3 was defined per IMGT. Any clonotype with a frequency above 0.1% was classified as a highly expanded clone. Shannon entropy was used to measure repertoire diversity, and the Gini coefficient was used to measure V-J evenness. Public clonotypes were defined as clonotypes shared by more than one individual. TCRdb itself trimmed the public reads at Q25 with fastp, ran MiXCR and retained productive beta chains. Every entry covers one CDR3 protein and lists the most common genes and DNA from its rows. The V and J calls follow TCRdb's processing rather than the paper's. In all, the sample holds roughly 500,000 distinct CDR3 sequences, and about 13% of those were seen once. Roughly 10% of the sample is in the top ten clones.

This sample also belongs to another study, concerning T cells in Graves' hyperthyroidism and ophthalmopathy. That second report states: Stable Graves' hyperthyroidism was defined as the absence of progression to ophthalmopathy over 18 months of follow-up. The hyperthyroidism patients were between 18 and 65 years old and newly diagnosed, with a disease duration of less than 2 months. Exclusion was applied to patients with uncontrolled infections, other autoimmune diseases, pregnancy or lactation. Diagnoses were based on clinical symptoms, serum thyroxine and TRAb, thyroid ultrasound and orbital computed tomography. The TCR CDR3 was subjected to a first round of RT-PCR using the HTBI primer set and the Qiagen OneStep RT-PCR kit. Most expanded thyroid clonotypes (frequency above 0.001) were also detected in blood, a finding suggesting that blood repertoires may reflect thyroid immune responses. In cross-validation, a model built on a 13 V-J signature told ophthalmopathy apart from stable hyperthyroidism with under 90% sensitivity and 81% to 82% specificity, and in testing the same model reached 80%/75%. During validation, the model predicted progression to ophthalmopathy a median of about 6.5 months ahead of onset, with 70.59% sensitivity and under 85% specificity. To identify TCR V-J signatures that set the groups apart, the researchers used a discovery cohort of roughly 100 patients, made up of fewer than 50 with Graves' ophthalmopathy and about 55 with stable Graves' hyperthyroidism. Prospective prediction of ophthalmopathy was tested in an independent validation cohort consisting of fewer than 20 hyperthyroidism patients and more than 15 patients who later progressed to ophthalmopathy. The roughly 100 discovery patients were randomly split 7:3 into training and test sets. In about six Graves' hyperthyroidism patients, the study also compared T-cell repertoires from thyroid tissue with T-cell repertoires from blood. After sampling, hyperthyroidism patients received methimazole starting at 30 mg daily, and ophthalmopathy patients received high-dose intravenous methylprednisolone. Libraries were constructed in a second round of multiplex PCR, after which size selection and purification were performed. Sequencing of the libraries was done on an Illumina HiSeq2000 using paired-end 100 bp reads. Raw data were processed with SOAPnuke, discarding reads with adapters, uncalled bases, mean Phred below 15, or no exact constant-primer or identifier match. COPE v1.2.5 was used to merge the high-quality paired reads, and each unique nucleotide sequence was defined as a clonotype. MiTCR v1.1 was used to align the clonotypes against IMGT TRBV, TRBD and TRBJ reference segments. Only V-J combinations with frequency above 0.0001, covering 99% to 99.2% of repertoires, were analysed. The TCS score was defined as the ratio of F50 (clonal expansion) to E x V (chaos), calculated using BLOSUM62-based TCRdist between CDR3 peptides within each V-J. Welch's t-statistics and random forest reduced around 510 V-J features to 13, which were used in a naive Bayes classifier (R e1071). Sample size was not statistically predetermined, and blinding of investigators to group allocation was not performed. The paper reports TCR Vbeta CDR3 sequencing of about 140 peripheral blood samples: some 44 ophthalmopathy, fewer than 85 hyperthyroidism and around 17 progressor patients.

This material consisted of peripheral blood mononuclear cells (PBMCs), taken at new diagnosis, from a patient treated with antithyroid drugs. This sequence originates from a man younger than 40 with Graves disease. Donor details come from another sample of the same person, matched by shared clones.

The sequenced DNA: TGTGCCACCAGCCTGAACGACAATGAGCAGTTCTTC. Translated, this gives CATSLNDNEQFF. The rearrangement combines TRBV15 with TRBJ2-1; the D gene cannot be named for sure. V is pared back by 5 bases and J by 5 bases, with 7 bases lying between the germline termini. CDR1 LNHNV and CDR2 YYDKDF were looked up in the germline V gene (reference sequence). The CDR3 contains 12 residues, cysteine and phenylalanine counted. Of all the DNA, just the CDR3 is kept, 36 bases in frame from base 1.